This T cell receptor beta chain is from a study of OX40 agonist ivuxolimab in advanced cancers. Study summary: Dose-escalation patients' cancers were hepatocellular carcinoma, melanoma, renal cell or head and neck cancer.

Exclusion of a patient followed from autoimmune disease history or systemic immunosuppression. The CDR3 is made up of 16 amino acids. The V and J ends lost 7 bases and 8 bases respectively, with 24 bases between them. Germline lookup yields CDR1 SGHAT and CDR2 FQDESV (reference sequence). Here immunoSEQ multiplex PCR was the method, and the copy in TCRdb shows in-frame clones only, minus some. The table lists more than 80,000 clones, about 90% of them singletons. The genes are TRBV11-1 and TRBJ2-1; TRBD1 is a possible D gene (6 bases). The sequenced sample was CD4+ or CD8+ T cells sorted from blood, obtained in a trial of the OX40 agonist ivuxolimab. The TCR comes from an adult with an advanced solid tumor such as melanoma, head and neck, liver or kidney cancer. The CDR3 nucleotides read TGTGCCAGCACCCCCTTCCCGGGACAAAATGGCGATGAGCAGTTCTTC. The encoded protein is CASTPFPGQNGDEQFF.